The T cell receptor beta chain described here comes from a study of cytomegalovirus exposure and HLA in healthy donors. Findings and caveats of the study: Analyses of presence and absence presupposed an approximately uniform sequencing depth across donors. HLA restriction was apparent for most CMV-associated TCR beta chains in a later analysis. A highly shared variant cluster was judged a likely technical artifact.

CDR3 length: 15 amino acids. Germline assignment: CDR1 MDHEN and CDR2 SYDVKM. Trimming cost V 3 bases and J 4 bases; bases outside gene matches: 8. It was with 60 Vbeta and 13 Jbeta primers that the PCR ran. Libraries were prepared by immunoSEQ multiplex PCR; TCRdb keeps only in-frame clonotypes and omits some of them. The data contain around 200,000 clones, roughly 80% of them singletons. Though probably carrying unrecorded immune exposures, donors were nominally healthy at sampling. Remarks on this clone: Its antigen remains unidentified.

What was sequenced was PBMCs. V gene TRBV28 combines with J gene TRBJ1-1; 7 bases fit TRBD1. The TCR comes from a girl between 10 and 17 years old in good health and CMV-seronegative. The CDR3 DNA sequence: TGTGCCAGCAGTTTTCCCGGGACAGATGTCACTGAAGCTTTCTTT. Encoded protein: CASSFPGTDVTEAFF.